This T cell receptor beta chain emerged from a study of blood T cell repertoires in COVID-19. In the study overall: From the United States, Italy and Spain came samples of acute and convalescent COVID-19. T cells, B-cell-depleted T cells, or PBMCs provided the cDNA or gDNA that served as material.

Losses at the gene ends were 3 bases for V and 10 bases for J; bases not matched to a gene: 7. The germline V gene has CDR1 LNHDA and CDR2 SQIVND (reference sequence). The length of the CDR3 is 15 residues. As originally analysed: Nucleated cell counts were estimated from reference gene primer amplification. Assay used: immunoSEQ multiplex PCR; TCRdb lists only in-frame clones, some missing. The V and J calls and clone size come from that table; D and trimming were worked out from the DNA. The sample records 150,000 or so clones, 82% being singletons. The rearrangement links TRBV19 to TRBJ1-6, with TRBD1 matching over 9 bases. The clonotype comes from a woman in her 70s with acute or convalescent COVID-19. Sequencing was performed on peripheral blood. The CDR3 sequence: CASSIHRGRISPLHF. CDR3 DNA sequence: TGTGCCAGTAGTATCCACAGGGGGCGTATCTCACCCCTCCACTTT.